This is a list of T cell receptor beta chains from one sample in a study of monozygotic twins with cystic fibrosis. Measured with immunoSEQ multiplex PCR; TCRdb has only the in-frame clones, and not every one. The data show 11,000 or so clones, approximately 97% seen once. Sequenced material: blood. Source of these receptors: a boy aged 5-17 years with cystic fibrosis. CDR3s include the opening cysteine and the closing phenylalanine or tryptophan. The D gene is left open where the match is weak. The listing skips clone size in some rows; elsewhere it reads once, few, many or a size class.

v_gene	j_gene	abundance	d_gene	CDR3aa	CDR3nt
TRBV19	TRBJ1-5	-	TRBD1	CASSIVGIFGTGGHQPQHF	TGTGCCAGTAGTATAGTGGGGATTTTCGGGACAGGGGGCCATCAGCCCCAGCATTTT
TRBV11-1	TRBJ2-3	-	-	CASSSDSEGYTDTQYF	TGTGCCAGCAGCTCCGACAGTGAGGGGTACACAGATACGCAGTATTTT
TRBV7-9	TRBJ2-7	-	TRBD1	CASSLTGSHEQYF	TGTGCCAGCAGCTTGACAGGGTCCCACGAGCAGTACTTC
TRBV18	TRBJ1-2	-	-	CASSPLDSDNYGYTF	TGTGCCAGCTCACCACTGGACAGTGATAACTATGGCTACACCTTC
TRBV29-1	TRBJ2-1	-	TRBD2	CSVGGTSGPYNEQFF	TGCAGCGTTGGAGGGACTAGCGGCCCCTACAATGAGCAGTTCTTC
TRBV19	TRBJ1-5	-	-	CASSRTGPVAANQPQHF	TGTGCCAGTAGTAGGACCGGCCCCGTAGCGGCCAATCAGCCCCAGCATTTT
TRBV9	TRBJ1-1	-	-	CASSVRGGDTEAFF	TGTGCCAGCAGCGTCAGGGGAGGAGACACTGAAGCTTTCTTT
TRBV19	TRBJ1-5	-	-	CASSVQGGGQPQHF	TGTGCCAGTAGTGTACAGGGTGGGGGACAGCCCCAGCATTTT
TRBV29-1	TRBJ1-1	once	-	CSVTVGTEAFF	TGCAGCGTAACAGTGGGGACTGAAGCTTTCTTT
TRBV30	TRBJ2-1	-	-	CACIGLPASGYNEQFF	TGTGCCTGTATAGGACTGCCTGCCAGTGGGTACAATGAGCAGTTCTTC
TRBV6-5	TRBJ2-3	-	-	CASSSQGWADTQYF	TGTGCCAGCAGCTCACAGGGTTGGGCAGATACGCAGTATTTT
TRBV19	TRBJ1-4	-	-	CASSDSHSNEKLFF	TGTGCCAGTAGCGACAGCCATTCTAATGAAAAACTGTTTTTT
TRBV4-1	TRBJ1-1	-	-	CASSQPGRQTFMNTEAFF	TGCGCCAGCAGCCAACCCGGGAGGCAGACATTCATGAACACTGAAGCTTTCTTT
TRBV27	TRBJ2-7	-	TRBD2	CASSETSGYEQYF	TGTGCCAGCAGTGAAACTAGCGGCTACGAGCAGTACTTC